The 9 T cell receptor beta chains reported below all come from one sample, sequenced in a study of OX40 agonist ivuxolimab in advanced cancers. Sequencing used immunoSEQ multiplex PCR; TCRdb keeps in-frame clones, though not all of them. Among around 81,000 clones listed, 80% to 90% were seen once. Sequenced material: CD4+ or CD8+ T cells sorted from blood, taken in a trial of the OX40 agonist ivuxolimab. All receptors derive from an adult with an advanced solid tumor such as melanoma, head and neck, liver or kidney cancer.

CDR3 sequence reads: CASSRKVTTTAPDTQYF. The CDR3 DNA sequence: TGCGCCAGCAGCAGGAAGGTTACGACTACAGCACCAGATACGCAGTATTTT. This rearrangement joins TRBV4-1 to TRBJ2-3; D is perhaps TRBD2 (5 bases). This CDR3 region has 17 residues. The V end was cut by 5 bases, the J end by 4 bases, with 22 bases between. Looked up from germline, CDR1 is MGHRA and CDR2 is YSYEKL.

The chain has TRBV11-2 and TRBJ2-1; D is perhaps TRBD1 (5 bases). There are 17 residues in the CDR3. Germline loops: CDR1 SGHAT, CDR2 FQNNGV. The V gene lost 2 bases and the J gene lost 3 bases, with 17 bases spanning the gap. The CDR3 is CASSLIRAATIYNEQFF. Written as DNA, the CDR3 is TGTGCCAGCAGCTTAATCAGGGCAGCGACCATCTACAATGAGCAGTTCTTC.

The rearrangement uses TRBV4-3 and TRBJ2-1; D remains unclear. The CDR3 totals 16 residues. Trimming removed 3 bases at V and 0 bases at J, with 12 bases between. In germline, CDR1 is LGHNA, CDR2 YSLEER. The CDR3 DNA reads as TGCGCCAGCAGCCACCTCGCGTCTAGCTCCTACAATGAGCAGTTCTTC. This encodes CASSHLASSSYNEQFF.

The J gene is TRBJ2-5, the V gene TRBV28; maybe TRBD2 (6 bases). The CDR3 totals 14 residues. CDR1 and CDR2 (germline): MDHEN, SYDVKM. Trimming left V 7 bases short and J 6 bases short, with 18 bases between. This CDR3 reads CASTTTGGRKTQYF. CDR3 bases: TGTGCCAGCACTACAACCGGAGGGAGAAAGACCCAGTACTTC.

The CDR3 reads CASSRSTNEKLFF. The CDR3 bases are TGTGCCAGCTCCCGGTCAACTAATGAAAAACTGTTTTTT. The chain joins TRBV18 to TRBJ1-4; D call uncertain. Germline V gene data show CDR1 as KGHSH and CDR2 as LQKENI. CDR3 length: 13 amino acids. The V end was cut by 6 bases, the J end by 0 bases, with 5 bases between. Combining the CDR3 with reference TRBV18 and TRBJ1-4 gives the whole variable domain NAGVMQNPRHLVRRRGQEARLRCSPMKGHSHVYWYRQLPEEGLKFMVYLQKENIIDESGMPKERFSAEFPKEGPSILRIQQVVRGDSAAYFCASSRSTNEKLFFGSGTQLSVL.

This clone was found once. The V call is TRBV15, the J call TRBJ1-1; tentative D call: TRBD1 (5 bases). The V end lost 11 bases, the J end lost 0 bases, and 10 bases lay between the germline ends. The CDR3 consists of 12 residues. The germline CDR1 and CDR2 sequences are LNHNV and YYDKDF (reference sequence). CDR3 in DNA: TGTGCCGTCGGGGGGTTGAACACTGAAGCTTTCTTT. Translating it yields CAVGGLNTEAFF.

Note on this clone: Other DNA sequences in this sample translate to the same CDR3. This chain links TRBV7-2 with TRBJ1-1; unclear D gene. Germline CDR1 is SGHTA and CDR2 is FQGNSA. Deletions cut 0 bases from V and 4 bases from J, with 9 bases between. The CDR3 runs to 14 residues. The DNA for the CDR3 is TGTGCCAGCAGCTTAGCTCGGGGAGGCACTGAAGCTTTCTTT. This codes for CASSLARGGTEAFF.

The rearrangement uses TRBV27 and TRBJ2-5; D may correspond to TRBD1 or TRBD2 (5 bases each). The germline V and J ends were trimmed by 5 bases and 7 bases, with 17 bases remaining between them. CDR1 is MNHEY and CDR2 is SMNVEV in the germline V gene (reference sequence). The CDR3 runs 14 residues. The CDR3 DNA reads TGTGCCAGCAGTGATATCCGGGCAGGGAGGACCCAGTACTTC. It yields the protein CASSDIRAGRTQYF.

The gene calls are TRBV6-4 and TRBJ2-1; perhaps TRBD2 as D (5 bases). The CDR3 totals 16 residues. V lost 3 bases, J lost 3 bases, and 15 bases lay in between. The V gene's germline CDR1 is MRHNA and CDR2 SNTAGT. The CDR3 nucleotides read TGTGCCAGCAGTGATCTATCCGCGGGCTACTACAATGAGCAGTTCTTC. This encodes CASSDLSAGYYNEQFF.